The T cell receptor beta chain under discussion was sequenced for a study of graft-versus-host responses after intestinal transplantation (dated by TCRdb to the early 2020s). Looking at the study overall: Recipients received multivisceral, liver-intestinal, or isolated intestinal transplants. Donor T cell macrochimerism was defined as a peak of at least 4% donor T cells among recipient peripheral blood mononuclear cells. Every recipient was given anti-thymocyte globulin induction, then maintenance tacrolimus and steroids for roughly three years. The cohort enrolled under 25 intestinal transplant recipients including one retransplant, and 3 patients lacking pretransplant specimens were excluded. Alloreactive clones were identified by sequencing pre-transplant mixed lymphocyte reaction products and comparing these products with unstimulated pre-transplant donor and recipient T cells. After intestinal transplantation, graft-versus-host and host-versus-graft alloreactive T cell clones in the graft, circulation and bone marrow were tracked using bulk TCR-beta CDR3 sequencing. Instead of going to the commercial service, samples from a few later patients were sequenced in-house on an Illumina MiSeq and processed with MiXCR.

The label giving this sample's time point can be read as: cells obtained before transplantation from donor or recipient. CD3+CD4+ and CD3+CD8+ populations were FACS-sorted from unstimulated pre-transplant donor and recipient cells taken from spleen or lymph nodes. On this clone: Its antigen is not yet known. No base qualities exist here, and no much larger clone lies one base off it.

Libraries were prepared through the immunoSEQ multiplex PCR assay. In most patients, genomic DNA was isolated using the Qiagen DNeasy Blood and Tissue Kit and sent frozen to Adaptive Biotechnologies for TCR sequencing. High-throughput TCR-beta CDR3 sequencing of genomic DNA from most patients was performed by Adaptive Biotechnologies. Regarding the original processing steps: Adaptive's ImmunoSEQ software was the source of the TCR sequencing data for 18 patients, while a few other patients were processed with MiXCR and VDJtools. CD4 versus CD8 sorting errors were corrected by removing sequences found in both subsets at a frequency ratio below 5:1. CDR3 nucleotide sequences shared between donor and recipient were removed because their origin could not be assigned. At least 2-fold expansion over unstimulated cells and a minimum CFSE-low frequency of 0.002% (template counts) or 0.001% (read counts) were required for clones to be classified as alloreactive. A clone was considered mappable if detected in the sequenced pre-transplant spleen, lymph node, or MLR CFSE-low populations of the donor or recipient. The cumulative frequency of alloreactive clones was calculated as a percentage of all sequences, weighted by copy number. The table was pulled from immuneACCESS by TCRdb, which kept in-frame rearrangements only. Such tables lose some clones; where checked, under half of the loss comes from unresolved V genes, and the rest has no known cause. Clonal size and the V and J genes are those of that table, whereas D and trimming came from the DNA. The sample has around 88,000 clones on record, around four fifths of them singletons. Of the sample, 17% is held by the ten largest clones.

The CDR3 spans 16 residues, from the cysteine through the phenylalanine. CDR3 DNA only is kept here, 48 bases in frame from base 1. The germline V gene sets CDR1 to SGHVS and CDR2 to FNYEAQ. V loses 5 bases of germline sequence and J loses 8 bases, and the interval between the two ends is 21 bases. What the authors observed across the whole study: GvH clones were detected in recipient bone marrow, and some appeared earlier in ileal mucosa or blood, consistent with an intestinal mucosal origin. Early after transplant, declines in HvG clones were associated with peak levels of circulating GvH clones. Conclusions were limited by the relatively low number and heterogeneity of intestinal transplant patients. In the allografts of patients with donor T cell macrochimerism, GvH to HvG T cell clonal ratios were high.

The TCR sequence derives from a human donor who received an intestinal transplant. The sequencing here drew on unstimulated CD8+ T cells sorted from spleen or lymph node cells, taken before intestinal transplant. Recombination linked TRBV7-6 to TRBJ1-4; no D gene can be assigned with confidence. The nucleotide sequence reads TGTGCCAGCAGCGCGGGAGAGGTGATTTTTGGGGAAAAACTGTTTTTT. It translates as CASSAGEVIFGEKLFF.